What follows are 10 T cell receptor beta chains derived from one specimen sequenced in a study of blood T cell repertoires in COVID-19. Clones were read by immunoSEQ multiplex PCR, and TCRdb kept only the in-frame ones, dropping some. The sample lists about 120,000 clones, around 80% occurring once. The sample was peripheral blood. The receptors here all came from a man in his sixties or seventies with active or convalescent COVID-19.

This chain joins TRBV19 and TRBJ2-1; 8 nucleotides agree with TRBD2. Germline CDR1 is LNHDA and CDR2 is SQIVND (reference sequence). The V and J ends lost 8 bases and 11 bases, in that order; junction bases with no gene match: 14. The CDR3 is 14 amino acids. The CDR3: CASRGGSILEKQFF. In DNA form, the CDR3 reads TGTGCCAGTCGCGGGGGGAGTATCCTCGAGAAGCAGTTCTTC.

J is TRBJ1-1 and V is TRBV20-1; TRBD1 is a possible D gene (6 bases). V lost 5 bases, J lost 4 bases, and 8 bases lay in between. Per the germline V gene, CDR1 is DFQATT and CDR2 is SNEGSKA (reference sequence). The CDR3 covers 11 residues. Here the CDR3 reads CSASDSTEAFF. In DNA form, the CDR3 reads TGCAGTGCTTCGGACAGCACTGAAGCTTTCTTT.

V usage is TRBV18 and J usage is TRBJ2-3, with TRBD1 matching over 8 bases. The CDR3 spans 16 residues. The junction had 4 bases not matched to a gene; V was cut back by 0 bases and J by 2 bases. In germline, CDR1 is KGHSH, CDR2 LQKENI. CDR3 DNA sequence: TGTGCCAGCTCACCACCCGGGACAGGACCCACAGATACGCAGTATTTT. Encoded protein: CASSPPGTGPTDTQYF.

In its sample, this clone was seen once. The CDR3 sequence: CASSVGGRGGYNEQFF. CDR3 sequence (DNA): TGTGCCAGCAGCGTAGGTGGGCGGGGGGGTTACAATGAGCAGTTCTTC. The rearrangement joins TRBV9 to TRBJ2-1; 9 nucleotides line up with TRBD2. The V and J ends lost 0 bases and 4 bases, in that order; junction bases with no gene match: 5. The CDR3 totals 16 residues. Germline V gene sequence: CDR1 SGDLS, CDR2 YYNGEE.

This sequence joins TRBV29-1 and TRBJ2-1; 10 bases are a match to TRBD2. CDR3 length: 16 residues. V lost 6 bases, J lost 7 bases, and 15 bases stayed unmatched. Germline CDR1 reads SQVTM; CDR2 reads ANQGSEA. CDR3 DNA: TGCAGCGTAAAGGGGACCCAAGTTAGCGGGAGGAATGAGCAGTTCTTC. Its translation: CSVKGTQVSGRNEQFF.

This clone was found once. The genes are TRBV4-1 and TRBJ2-1; D ambiguous. V lost 0 bases to trimming and J lost 3 bases, with 9 bases between them. Germline CDR1 and CDR2: MGHRA and YSYEKL. CDR3 length: 15 amino acids. The CDR3 sequence: CASSQDGLNYNEQFF. In DNA form, the CDR3 reads TGCGCCAGCAGCCAAGATGGGCTTAACTACAATGAGCAGTTCTTC.

This chain's CDR3 is CASSHGGSYNEQFF. CDR3 DNA: TGCGCCAGCAGCCACGGGGGGTCCTACAATGAGCAGTTCTTC. The chain has TRBV4-3 and TRBJ2-1; 7 positions agree with TRBD2. Per the germline V gene, CDR1 is LGHNA and CDR2 is YSLEER. The CDR3 loop spans 14 amino acids. The ends lost 3 bases at V and 1 base at J; junction bases unmatched: 0.

V usage is TRBV3-1 (or the pseudogene TRBV3-2) and J usage is TRBJ2-3; 9 bases are shared with TRBD2. The CDR3 loop spans 15 amino acids. Unmatched junction bases numbered 4, after V lost 2 bases and J lost 4 bases. In germline, CDR1 is LGHDT, CDR2 YNNKEL (reference sequence). The CDR3 region is CASSQTSGLADTQYF. The CDR3, as DNA: TGTGCCAGCAGCCAAACTAGCGGGCTGGCAGATACGCAGTATTTT.

In its sample, this clone was seen a few times. The chain combines TRBV19 with TRBJ1-2; D gene ambiguous. Deletions cut 3 bases from V and 8 bases from J, with 10 bases between. CDR3 size: 12 residues. The germline V gene has CDR1 LNHDA and CDR2 SQIVND (reference sequence). This chain's CDR3 is CASSIGVGGYTF. CDR3 nucleotide sequence: TGTGCCAGTAGTATCGGGGTTGGGGGCTACACCTTC.

This rearrangement joins TRBV7-9 to TRBJ2-7; 9 nucleotides agree with TRBD2. CDR1 and CDR2 from the germline V gene are SEHNR and FQNEAQ (reference sequence). CDR3 length: 18 amino acids. Germline trimming cut 4 bases from V and 4 bases from J; bases unmatched to any gene: 17. The CDR3 sequence: CASSSRASGNTLKYEQYF. For the CDR3, the DNA is TGTGCCAGCAGCTCAAGGGCTAGCGGGAACACTTTGAAGTACGAGCAGTACTTC.